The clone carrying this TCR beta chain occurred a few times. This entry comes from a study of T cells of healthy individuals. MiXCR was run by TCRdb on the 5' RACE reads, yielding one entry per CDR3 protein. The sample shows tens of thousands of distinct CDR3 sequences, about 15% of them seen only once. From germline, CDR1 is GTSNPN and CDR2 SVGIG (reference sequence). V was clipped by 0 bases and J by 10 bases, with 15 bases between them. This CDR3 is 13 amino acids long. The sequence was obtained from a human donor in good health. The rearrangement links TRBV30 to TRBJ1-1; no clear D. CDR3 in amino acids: CAWSVYWDRVAFF. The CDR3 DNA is TGTGCCTGGAGTGTCTACTGGGATCGGGTAGCTTTCTTT.